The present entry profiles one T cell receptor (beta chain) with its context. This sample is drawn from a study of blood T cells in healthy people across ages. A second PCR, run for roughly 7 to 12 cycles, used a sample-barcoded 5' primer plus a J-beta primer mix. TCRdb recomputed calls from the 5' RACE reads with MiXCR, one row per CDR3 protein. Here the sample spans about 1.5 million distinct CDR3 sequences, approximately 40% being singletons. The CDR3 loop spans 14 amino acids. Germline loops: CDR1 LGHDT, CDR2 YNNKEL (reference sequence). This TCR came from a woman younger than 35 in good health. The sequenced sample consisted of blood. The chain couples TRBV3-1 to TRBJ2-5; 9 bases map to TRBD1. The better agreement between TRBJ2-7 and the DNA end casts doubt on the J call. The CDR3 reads CASSPWDRVHEQYF. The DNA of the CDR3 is TGTGCCAGCAGCCCTTGGGACAGGGTCCACGAGCAGTACTTC.